These T cell receptor beta chains were read from a single sample in a study of blood T cell repertoires in COVID-19. Data came from immunoSEQ multiplex PCR; TCRdb stores just in-frame clones and leaves some out. The sample includes 150,000 or so clones, over 75% of them seen just once. The sample comprised peripheral blood. All receptors come from a man aged 55-75 years with active or convalescent COVID-19. Each CDR3 is given with its conserved first and last residue. Fields, in order: D gene, V gene, J gene, clone size, CDR3 DNA, CDR3 protein. The D gene is left open where the match is weak. The size entry is marked missing in some rows and otherwise reads once, few, many or a size class.

d_gene: .; v_gene: TRBV20-1; j_gene: TRBJ1-1; abundance: .; CDR3nt: TGCAGTGCTAGTTATCTGAACACTGAAGCTTTCTTT; CDR3aa: CSASYLNTEAFF
d_gene: .; v_gene: TRBV27; j_gene: TRBJ2-3; abundance: .; CDR3nt: TGTGCCAGCAGTTCCTCCTTTAGCACAGATACGCAGTATTTT; CDR3aa: CASSSSFSTDTQYF
d_gene: TRBD1; v_gene: TRBV6-2/TRBV6-3; j_gene: TRBJ1-5; abundance: once; CDR3nt: TGTGCCAGCAGTTACGGGACAGGGGTTAAGGGGAATCAGCCCCAGCATTTT; CDR3aa: CASSYGTGVKGNQPQHF
d_gene: TRBD2; v_gene: TRBV4-3; j_gene: TRBJ2-3; abundance: .; CDR3nt: TGCGCCAGCAGCCTTGGACTAGCGGGCACAGATACGCAGTATTTT; CDR3aa: CASSLGLAGTDTQYF
d_gene: .; v_gene: TRBV9; j_gene: TRBJ1-1; abundance: many; CDR3nt: TGTGCCAGCAGCCCCGTCGGGGTCAGCCCGAAAGCTTTCTTT; CDR3aa: CASSPVGVSPKAFF
d_gene: .; v_gene: TRBV15; j_gene: TRBJ1-4; abundance: .; CDR3nt: TGTGCCACCAAGCCCCCGGGTGAGGAAAAACTGTTTTTT; CDR3aa: CATKPPGEEKLFF
d_gene: .; v_gene: TRBV12-3/TRBV12-4; j_gene: TRBJ1-4; abundance: .; CDR3nt: TGTGCCAGCCTAGGAGGGTTGGATGAAAAACTGTTTTTT; CDR3aa: CASLGGLDEKLFF
d_gene: .; v_gene: TRBV11-2; j_gene: TRBJ2-5; abundance: .; CDR3nt: TGTGCCAGCACAGGGGTATATCGAGAGACCCAGTACTTC; CDR3aa: CASTGVYRETQYF
d_gene: .; v_gene: TRBV29-1; j_gene: TRBJ2-7; abundance: .; CDR3nt: TGCAGCGTTGAACTGGGGGGGGCCCCCTACGAGCAGTACTTC; CDR3aa: CSVELGGAPYEQYF
d_gene: .; v_gene: TRBV6-1; j_gene: TRBJ1-5; abundance: .; CDR3nt: TGTGCCAGCAGTGAAGCGCGGCAGCAGCCCCAGCATTTT; CDR3aa: CASSEARQQPQHF
d_gene: .; v_gene: TRBV5-5; j_gene: TRBJ1-1; abundance: .; CDR3nt: TGTGCCAGCAGCCAACTGACATCCTTGAACACTGAAGCTTTCTTT; CDR3aa: CASSQLTSLNTEAFF